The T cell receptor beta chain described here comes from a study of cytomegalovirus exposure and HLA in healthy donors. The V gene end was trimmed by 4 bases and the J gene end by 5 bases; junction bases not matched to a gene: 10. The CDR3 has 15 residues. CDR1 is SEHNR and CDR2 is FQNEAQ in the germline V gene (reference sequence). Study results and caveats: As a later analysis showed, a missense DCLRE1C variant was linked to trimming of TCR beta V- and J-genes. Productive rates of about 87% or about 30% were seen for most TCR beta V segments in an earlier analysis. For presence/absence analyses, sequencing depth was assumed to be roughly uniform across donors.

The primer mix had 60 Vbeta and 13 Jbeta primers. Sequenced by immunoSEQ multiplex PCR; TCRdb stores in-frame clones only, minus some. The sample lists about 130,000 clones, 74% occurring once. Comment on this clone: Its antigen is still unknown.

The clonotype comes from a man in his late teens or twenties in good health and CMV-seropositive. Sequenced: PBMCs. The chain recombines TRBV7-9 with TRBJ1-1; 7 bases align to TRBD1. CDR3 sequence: CASSSSRDSLTEAFF. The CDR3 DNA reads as TGTGCCAGCAGCTCATCCCGGGACAGTCTAACTGAAGCTTTCTTT.